This TCR beta chain was captured in a study of blood T cell repertoires in COVID-19. Study-level information: COVID-19 samples from acute and convalescent phases originated in the United States, Italy and Spain. Sources were T cells, B-cell-depleted T cells, or PBMCs; the material itself was cDNA or gDNA.

This CDR3 has 15 residues. V lost 2 bases and J 9 bases, leaving 17 bases between the germline ends. Germline-derived CDR1 and CDR2 are SEHNR and FQNEAQ (reference sequence). In the original processing: Reference gene primer amplification yielded estimated nucleated cell counts. Method: immunoSEQ multiplex PCR; TCRdb's copy keeps in-frame clones and lacks some. The V and J calls and the clone size are those of that table, but D and trimming were determined from the DNA. The repertoire holds about 220,000 clones, with around 82% as singletons. Sequencing was performed on peripheral blood. This sequence joins TRBV7-9 and TRBJ2-1; a possible D gene is TRBD1 (6 bases). The source of this sequence is a woman between 70 and 85 years old with acute or convalescent COVID-19. CDR3: CASSLNVGGAVEQFF. The CDR3 region has the DNA TGTGCCAGCAGCTTAAATGTAGGGGGAGCGGTTGAGCAGTTCTTC.